This TCR beta chain derives from a study of immune reconstitution after stem cell transplant in scleroderma (dated by TCRdb to about 2017). The germline V gene encodes CDR1 KGHSH and CDR2 LQKENI. V is cut by 2 bases and J by 6 bases, and the space between the germline ends is 8 bases. The CDR3 contains 13 residues, cysteine and phenylalanine counted. The sequence is cut down to CDR3 DNA, 39 bases in frame from base 1. This clonotype is labeled medium-sized (0.01 to 0.1%). Its antigen is still unknown. No clone much larger than this one lies a single base away; base qualities are absent. The library was prepared using RT-PCR. Sequencing relied on an Illumina MiSeq. TCRdb redid the processing of the public reads, applying fastp at Q25 and MiXCR, and retained in-frame beta chains. Duplicate CDR3 protein sequences are folded into a single record with the most common DNA and genes. The sample has more than 2,000 distinct CDR3 sequences on record, approximately 7.4% of them singletons. Of the sample, over 10% falls within the top ten clones.

This TCR derives from a male donor with systemic sclerosis. The material was obtained before or after autologous hematopoietic stem cell transplantation (not recorded which). This chain joins TRBV18 to TRBJ2-4, with the D assignment possibly TRBD1 or TRBD2, given 6 matching bases for each. The CDR3 protein is CASSPKGGNIQYF. The DNA sequence follows: TGTGCCAGCTCACCAAAGGGGGGAAACATTCAGTACTTC.